These 2 T cell receptor beta chains were sequenced from one sample in a study of blood T cells in healthy people across ages. Using a J-beta primer mix together with a sample-barcoded 5' primer, a second PCR was run for roughly 7 to 12 cycles. TCRdb itself ran the 5' RACE reads through MiXCR, one entry per CDR3 protein. The data show 380,000 or so distinct CDR3 sequences, more than 45% seen once. Material for sequencing was blood. All receptors come from a man aged 55-75 years in good health.

A single count supports this clonotype. The chain combines TRBV7-2 with TRBJ2-7; D gene uncertain. Germline CDR1 reads SGHTA; CDR2 reads FQGNSA. V lost 1 base and J lost 5, with 18 bases in between. The CDR3 contains 16 residues. The CDR3 protein is CASSLVLSRHGDEQYF. CDR3 sequence (DNA): TGTGCCAGCAGCTTAGTTCTAAGTAGGCATGGGGACGAGCAGTACTTC.

The CDR3 protein is CASSPPWGDNSPLHF. The CDR3 DNA follows: TGTGCCAGCTCACCCCCGTGGGGCGATAATTCACCCCTCCACTTT. This chain joins TRBV18 and TRBJ1-6; a possible D gene is TRBD1 (5 bases). Between the trimmed V and J ends, which lost 3 bases and 5 bases, there was a span of 11 bases. The CDR3 spans 15 residues. In germline, CDR1 is KGHSH, CDR2 LQKENI.